This TCR beta chain was documented in a study of blood T cell repertoires in COVID-19 (dated by TCRdb to 2020 to 2021). With respect to the entire study: Samples from collaborators originated in the United States, Italy and Spain and spanned both the acute and convalescent phases of COVID-19. The prospective study material was composed of cDNA or gDNA derived from T cells, B-cell-depleted T cells, or PBMCs. Deeply sampled blood TCRbeta repertoires from subjects exposed to, actively infected with, or recovered from COVID-19 were included in the dataset. The repertoires were released in a freely available public database intended as a resource for research on the immune response to SARS-CoV-2. Samples came from the ongoing ImmuneRACE study (first 160 participants) plus 1,254 subjects from 6 global collaborators. A de-identified subject ID, COVID-19 status, age in years and sex were almost always included in the sample metadata. Where available, HLA class I and class II types were obtained from metadata supplied by the sample provider rather than from assay-based typing. Points the paper makes about the study in general: The quantity of clinical and demographic metadata differed by source and by participant and was supplied without curation.

The junction shows trimming of 1 base on V and 0 bases on J, plus 12 bases between the germline ends. Via the germline V gene (reference sequence), CDR1 is SEHNR and CDR2 FQNEAQ. Counted from cysteine to phenylalanine, this CDR3 has 16 amino acids. CDR3 DNA only is kept here, 48 bases in frame from base 1. TCRbeta CDR3 regions were amplified from genomic DNA using the immunoSEQ Assay, a bias-controlled multiplex PCR. The authors processed their data as follows. Nucleated cell counts per sample were estimated from amplification of reference gene primers within the assay. Sequence reads were collapsed and filtered to measure the absolute abundance of every unique TCRbeta CDR3 rearrangement. For each sample, productive Simpson clonality was calculated as the square root of Simpson's diversity index across productive rearrangements. In its TCRdb copy, this immuneACCESS table keeps in-frame sequences only and misses some clones. Where compared with another copy, unresolved V genes explain less than half of these, and the others have no known cause. V and J calls and clone size are those listed in that table; D and trimming were worked out from the DNA. The sample table holds about 81,000 clones, of which approximately 86% were seen once. About 4.4% of the sample lies in the top ten.

Collaborating institutions collected whole blood in K2EDTA tubes following their own protocols. For TCRbeta analysis, collaborators shipped samples in one of three forms: frozen whole blood, isolated PBMCs, or DNA extracted from either of those sample types. For this clone: Its antigen is not yet known. Per-base quality was not reported, and no clone a single base away is much larger than it.

The clonotype was recovered from an elderly woman with acute or convalescent COVID-19. Sequencing was performed on peripheral blood. The receptor chain draws on TRBV7-9 and TRBJ1-1; the D gene is perhaps TRBD1, on 6 matching bases. The CDR3 protein: CASSLDRVLVNTEAFF. The sequence in DNA is TGTGCCAGCAGCTTAGACAGGGTTTTGGTGAACACTGAAGCTTTCTTT.